The entry that follows covers one TCR beta chain sequence. The antigen remains unidentified. V lost 0 bases and J 7 bases, leaving 15 bases between the germline ends. Germline CDR1 DFQATT, CDR2 SNEGSKA (reference sequence). The CDR3 runs 14 residues. TCRdb reprocessed the 5' RACE reads via MiXCR and lists one record per CDR3 protein. This table holds 350,000 to 450,000 distinct CDR3 sequences, around 27% found once. The record originates from a study of T-cell memory formation after mild COVID-19. Findings and caveats of the study: Whereas later expanders leaned CD4+, clones contracting day 15 to 85 showed a balanced CD4/CD8 makeup. Among clones peaking at day 37 in the second wave, SARS-CoV-2 specificity remained unconfirmed.

This chain uses TRBV20-1 with TRBJ1-2; no reliable D call. The receptor comes from an adult woman who had mild COVID-19 (a few samples of this study predate the infection). Cell type and time point are not known. What was sequenced was PBMCs or a T cell subset sorted from them (not recorded which). Here the CDR3 reads CSARDAADRVGYTF. As DNA, the CDR3 is TGCAGTGCTAGAGATGCAGCTGACCGTGTTGGCTACACCTTC.